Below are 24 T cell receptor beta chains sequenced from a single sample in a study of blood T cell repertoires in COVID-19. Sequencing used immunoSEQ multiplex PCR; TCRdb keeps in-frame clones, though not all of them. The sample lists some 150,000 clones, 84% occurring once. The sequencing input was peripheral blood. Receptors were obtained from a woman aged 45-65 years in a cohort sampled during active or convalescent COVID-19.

CDR3 in amino acids: CASSTSGGETQYF. CDR3 DNA: TGTGCCAGCAGCACTAGCGGGGGCGAGACCCAGTACTTC. This chain joins TRBV11-2 and TRBJ2-5; 11 bases are a match to TRBD2. CDR1 is SGHAT and CDR2 is FQNNGV in the germline V gene. V dropped 5 bases and J dropped 5; count of bases not matched to a gene: 1. The CDR3 contains 13 residues.

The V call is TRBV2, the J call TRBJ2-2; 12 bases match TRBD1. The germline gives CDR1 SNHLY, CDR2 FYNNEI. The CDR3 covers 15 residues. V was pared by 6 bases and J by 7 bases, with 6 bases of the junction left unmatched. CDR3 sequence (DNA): TGTGCCAGCAGGGGGACAGGGGGCTTCGGCGGGGAGCTGTTTTTT. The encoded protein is CASRGTGGFGGELFF. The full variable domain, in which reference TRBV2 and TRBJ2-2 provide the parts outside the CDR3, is EPEVTQTPSHQVTQMGQEVILRCVPISNHLYFYWYRQILGQKVEFLVSFYNNEISEKSEIFDDQFSVERPDGSNFTLKIRSTKLEDSAMYFCASRGTGGFGGELFFGEGSRLTVL.

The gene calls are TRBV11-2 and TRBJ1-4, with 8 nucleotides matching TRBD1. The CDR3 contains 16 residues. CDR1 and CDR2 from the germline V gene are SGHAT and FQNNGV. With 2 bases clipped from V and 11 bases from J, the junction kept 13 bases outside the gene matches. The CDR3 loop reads CASSLFSPGGAYKLFF. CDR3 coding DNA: TGTGCCAGCAGCTTATTCTCGCCAGGGGGCGCGTATAAACTGTTTTTT.

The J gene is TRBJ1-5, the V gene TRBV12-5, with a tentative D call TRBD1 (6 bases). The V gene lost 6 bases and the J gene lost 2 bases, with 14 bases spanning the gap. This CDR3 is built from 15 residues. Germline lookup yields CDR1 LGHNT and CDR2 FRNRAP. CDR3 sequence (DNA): TGTGCTAGTGGAAAAGCACAGGGCGGCAATCAGCCCCAGCATTTT. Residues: CASGKAQGGNQPQHF.

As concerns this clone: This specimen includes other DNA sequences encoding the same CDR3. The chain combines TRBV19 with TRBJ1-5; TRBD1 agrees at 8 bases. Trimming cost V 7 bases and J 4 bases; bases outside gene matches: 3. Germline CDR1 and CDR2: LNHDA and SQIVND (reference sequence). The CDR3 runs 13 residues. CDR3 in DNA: TGTGCCAGTAATGACAGGGGAAATCAGCCCCAGCATTTT. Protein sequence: CASNDRGNQPQHF.

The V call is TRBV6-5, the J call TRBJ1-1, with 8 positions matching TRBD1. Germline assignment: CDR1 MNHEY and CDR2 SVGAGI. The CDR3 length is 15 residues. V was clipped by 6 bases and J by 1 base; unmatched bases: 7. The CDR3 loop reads CASRTGQGPNTEAFF. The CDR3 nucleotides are TGTGCCAGCAGGACCGGACAGGGACCGAACACTGAAGCTTTCTTT.

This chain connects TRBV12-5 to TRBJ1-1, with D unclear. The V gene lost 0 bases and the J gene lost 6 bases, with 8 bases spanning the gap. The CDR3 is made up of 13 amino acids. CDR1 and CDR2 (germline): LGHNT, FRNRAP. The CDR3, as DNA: TGTGCTAGTGGTTTGGTCCTCACGGCTGAAGCTTTCTTT. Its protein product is CASGLVLTAEAFF.

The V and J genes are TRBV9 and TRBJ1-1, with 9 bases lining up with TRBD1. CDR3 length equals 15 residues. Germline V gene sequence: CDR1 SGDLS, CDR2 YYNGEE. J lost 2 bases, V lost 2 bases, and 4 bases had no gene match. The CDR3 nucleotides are TGTGCCAGCAGCGTGGCGGACAGGGGAAACACTGAAGCTTTCTTT. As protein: CASSVADRGNTEAFF.

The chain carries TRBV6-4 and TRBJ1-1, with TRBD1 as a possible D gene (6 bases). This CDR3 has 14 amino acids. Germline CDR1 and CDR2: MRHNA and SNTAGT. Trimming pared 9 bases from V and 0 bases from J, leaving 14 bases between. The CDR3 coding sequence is TGTGCCAGTTCGTGGGGGCACATGAACACTGAAGCTTTCTTT. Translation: CASSWGHMNTEAFF.

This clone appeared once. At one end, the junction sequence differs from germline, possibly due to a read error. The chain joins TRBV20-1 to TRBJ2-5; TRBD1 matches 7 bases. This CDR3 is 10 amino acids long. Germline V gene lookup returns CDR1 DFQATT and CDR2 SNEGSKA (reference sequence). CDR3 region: CSASTGTENF. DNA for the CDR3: TGCAGTGCTTCCACCGGGACAGAGAACTTC.

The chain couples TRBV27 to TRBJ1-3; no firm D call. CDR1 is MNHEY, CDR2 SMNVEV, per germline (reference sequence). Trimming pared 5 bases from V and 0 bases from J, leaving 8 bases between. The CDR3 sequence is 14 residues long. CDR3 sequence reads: CASSTGHSGNTIYF. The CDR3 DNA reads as TGTGCCAGCAGTACGGGTCACTCTGGAAACACCATATATTTT.

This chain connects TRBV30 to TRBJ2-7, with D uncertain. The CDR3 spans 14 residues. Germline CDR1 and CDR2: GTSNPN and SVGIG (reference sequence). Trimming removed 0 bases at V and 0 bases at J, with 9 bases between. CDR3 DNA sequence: TGTGCCTGGAGTGTAGGCCTAGACTCCTACGAGCAGTACTTC. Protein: CAWSVGLDSYEQYF.

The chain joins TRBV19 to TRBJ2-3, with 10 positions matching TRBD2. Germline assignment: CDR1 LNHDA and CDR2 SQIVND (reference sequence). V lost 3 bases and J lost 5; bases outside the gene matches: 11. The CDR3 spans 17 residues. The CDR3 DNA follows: TGTGCCAGTAGTATGGTAGCGGGGGGCCAGGGGGGAGATACGCAGTATTTT. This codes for CASSMVAGGQGGDTQYF.

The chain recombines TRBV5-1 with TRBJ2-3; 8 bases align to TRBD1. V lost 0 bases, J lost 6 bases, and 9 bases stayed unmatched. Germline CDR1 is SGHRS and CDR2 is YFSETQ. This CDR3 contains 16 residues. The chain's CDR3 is CASSLGTGYGVDTQYF. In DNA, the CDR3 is TGCGCCAGCAGCTTGGGGACAGGGTACGGGGTGGATACGCAGTATTTT.

CDR3 protein: CASSRSGGSTDTQYF. For the CDR3, the DNA is TGTGCCAGTAGCAGAAGCGGGGGTAGCACAGATACGCAGTATTTT. The chain couples TRBV19 to TRBJ2-3; 8 bases are a match to TRBD2. The CDR3 consists of 15 residues. Germline V gene lookup returns CDR1 LNHDA and CDR2 SQIVND (reference sequence). Trimming cost V 6 bases and J 0 bases; bases outside gene matches: 5.

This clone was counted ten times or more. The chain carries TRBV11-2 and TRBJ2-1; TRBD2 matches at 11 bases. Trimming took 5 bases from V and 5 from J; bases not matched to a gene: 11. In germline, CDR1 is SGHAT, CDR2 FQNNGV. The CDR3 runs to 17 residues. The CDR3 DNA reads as TGTGCCAGCAGCCTAGGCCCTAGCGGGGGGATTAACAATGAGCAGTTCTTC. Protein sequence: CASSLGPSGGINNEQFF. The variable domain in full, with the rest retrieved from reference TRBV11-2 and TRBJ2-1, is EAGVAQSPRYKIIEKRQSVAFWCNPISGHATLYWYQQILGQGPKLLIQFQNNGVVDDSQLPKDRFSAERLKGVDSTLKIQPAKLEDSAVYLCASSLGPSGGINNEQFFGPGTRLTVL.

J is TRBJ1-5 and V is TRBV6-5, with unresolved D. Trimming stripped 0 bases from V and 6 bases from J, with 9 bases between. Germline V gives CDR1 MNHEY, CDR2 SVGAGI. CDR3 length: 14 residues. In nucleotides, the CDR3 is TGTGCCAGCAGTTACTCGGAGGGTACTCAGCCCCAGCATTTT. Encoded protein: CASSYSEGTQPQHF.

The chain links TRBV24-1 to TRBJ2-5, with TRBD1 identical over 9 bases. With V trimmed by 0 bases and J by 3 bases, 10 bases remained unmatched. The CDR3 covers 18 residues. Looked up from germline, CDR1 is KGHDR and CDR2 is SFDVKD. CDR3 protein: CATSDLWLTGGTKETQYF. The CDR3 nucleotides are TGTGCCACCAGTGATTTGTGGCTGACAGGGGGGACTAAAGAGACCCAGTACTTC.

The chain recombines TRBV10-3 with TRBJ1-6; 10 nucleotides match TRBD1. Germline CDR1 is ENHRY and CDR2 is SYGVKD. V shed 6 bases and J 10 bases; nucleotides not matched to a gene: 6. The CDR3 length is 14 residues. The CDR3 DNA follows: TGTGCCATCAGGCCGGGACAGGGGAAATCACCCCTCCACTTT. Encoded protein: CAIRPGQGKSPLHF.

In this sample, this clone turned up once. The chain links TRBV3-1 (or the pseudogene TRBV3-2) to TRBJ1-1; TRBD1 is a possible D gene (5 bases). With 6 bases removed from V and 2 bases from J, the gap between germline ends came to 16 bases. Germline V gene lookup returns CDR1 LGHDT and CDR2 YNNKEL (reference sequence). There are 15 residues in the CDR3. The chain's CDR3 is CASSPSGQRNTEAFF. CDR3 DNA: TGTGCCAGCAGTCCTTCAGGGCAGCGAAACACTGAAGCTTTCTTT.

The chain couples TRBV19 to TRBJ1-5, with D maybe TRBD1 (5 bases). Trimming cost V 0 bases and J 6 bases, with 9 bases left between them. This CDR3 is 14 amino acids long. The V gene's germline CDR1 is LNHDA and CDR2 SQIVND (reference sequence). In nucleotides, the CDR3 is TGTGCCAGTAGTATAGACGGGGGACGTCAGCCCCAGCATTTT. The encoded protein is CASSIDGGRQPQHF.

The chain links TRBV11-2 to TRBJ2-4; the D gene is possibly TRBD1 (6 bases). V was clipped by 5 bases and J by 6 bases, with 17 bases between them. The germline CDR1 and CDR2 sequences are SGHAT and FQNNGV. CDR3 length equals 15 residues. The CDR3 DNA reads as TGTGCCAGCAGCCCCAGGGGTGGGCAAGGAAACATTCAGTACTTC. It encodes CASSPRGGQGNIQYF.

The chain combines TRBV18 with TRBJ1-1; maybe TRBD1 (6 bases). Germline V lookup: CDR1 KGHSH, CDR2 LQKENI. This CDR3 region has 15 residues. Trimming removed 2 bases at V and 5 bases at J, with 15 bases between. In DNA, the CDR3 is TGTGCCAGCTCACCAACGTCACAGGGAGGGACTGAAGCTTTCTTT. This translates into CASSPTSQGGTEAFF.

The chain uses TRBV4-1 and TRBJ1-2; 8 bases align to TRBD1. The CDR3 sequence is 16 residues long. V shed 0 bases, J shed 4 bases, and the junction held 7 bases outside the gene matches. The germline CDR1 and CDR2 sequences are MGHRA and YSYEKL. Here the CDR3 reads CASSQDGTGVLYGYTF. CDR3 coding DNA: TGCGCCAGCAGCCAAGATGGGACAGGAGTCCTCTATGGCTACACCTTC.